The present T cell receptor beta chain was sequenced within a study of blood T cell repertoires in COVID-19. For the study at large: Material from acute and convalescent COVID-19 was sourced from the United States, Italy and Spain. T cells, B-cell-depleted T cells, or PBMCs supplied cDNA or gDNA.

As processed by the authors: Amplification with reference gene primers provided the estimates of nucleated cell counts. Produced via immunoSEQ multiplex PCR; TCRdb's table is partial and in-frame only. The V and J calls and clone size come from that table; D and trimming were worked out from the DNA. The profile covers some 330,000 clones, with about 90% appearing a single time and over 4.5% taken by the ten largest. Among Cohort 3 donors, those recovered had two negative PCRs, clearance, or symptom resolution. The CDR3 is 19 residues long. With 0 bases clipped from V and 7 bases from J, the junction kept 14 bases outside the gene matches. Germline loops: CDR1 LGHDT, CDR2 YNNKEL (reference sequence).

Material for sequencing was PBMCs or T cells enriched from blood (not recorded which). This TCR derives from a man aged 25 to 40 who had recovered from COVID-19. The chain carries TRBV3-1 (or the pseudogene TRBV3-2) and TRBJ2-7, with 14 bases matching TRBD2. The CDR3 sequence: CASSQDGLAGGPLTREQYF. Written as DNA, the CDR3 is TGTGCCAGCAGCCAAGACGGACTAGCGGGGGGCCCCCTGACCAGGGAGCAGTACTTC.